This T cell receptor (beta chain) is from a study of response to subunit inactivated influenza vaccine listed by TCRdb under 2018. In terms of the full investigation: Deep quantitative T cell receptor repertoire profiling was used in the study to track responses to a trivalent subunit inactivated influenza vaccine. Points the paper makes about the study in general: The authors proposed that each seasonal influenza vaccination may bring in only a limited number of new T cells.

V and J lose 11 bases and 4 bases, and a span of 20 bases separates them. Including cysteine and phenylalanine, the CDR3 has 14 amino acids. Of all the DNA, just the CDR3 is kept, 42 bases in frame from base 1. CDR1 is given as SEHNR and CDR2 as FQNEAQ, both from the germline V gene (reference sequence). Library construction relied on RT-PCR. TCRdb names Illumina HiSeq 2500 as the instrument used. TCRdb ran its own pipeline on the public reads, namely fastp trimming at Q25 and MiXCR clone calling, and kept in-frame beta chains. Every entry covers one CDR3 protein and lists the most common genes and DNA from its rows. The table for this sample lists more than 500,000 distinct CDR3 sequences; roughly 10% of them were counted only once. The top ten clonotypes cover approximately 11% of the sample. This clonotype was counted a few times. Its cognate antigen has yet to be identified. Per-base qualities were not stored, and no clone one base away is much larger.

These data also formed part of another study, on T cells expressing NK-cell markers. Drawing on the second study: 5'RACE template switching, by which a universal primer site and unique molecular identifiers were added, was used to make TCR beta cDNA libraries. Fewer than ten donors provided sorted CD3+CD56+NKG2C+, CD3+CD56+NKG2C- and CD3+CD56-NKG2C+ T-cell subsets, whose TCR beta-chain repertoires were profiled. Among the eight sequenced donors, only one was HCMV-seronegative, while the other seven were HCMV-seropositive. To restrict sorting to alphabetaTCR-expressing T cells, an anti-gammadeltaTCR antibody was added in several experiments. For more than 5 donors, the dominant CD3+CD56+NKG2C+ clonotypes were among the top 10 CD8+ clonotypes and accounted for about 1.0-8% of CD8+ T cells. Those dominant clonotypes were again the most abundant among CD3+CD56-NKG2C+ cells in a handful of donors, at about 28.3-60.1%. Whether the expanded NKG2C-expressing T cell clones were specific for HCMV antigens was left unclear. All eight donors whose samples were sequenced were randomly selected healthy volunteers, three of them men and five women. HCMV-specific IgG was detected in serum with a commercial ELISA kit to determine HCMV serostatus. Ficoll density gradient centrifugation was used to isolate peripheral blood mononuclear cells from blood. For more than five donors, bulk peripheral blood T-cell repertoires were also sequenced from unsorted PBMC. Priming for cDNA synthesis came from the TCR beta constant segment, and two successive PCR amplification steps followed. The libraries were sequenced on Illumina HiSeq 2000/2500, MiSeq or NextSeq, producing 2 x 150 bp reads. MIGEC was used to demultiplex reads and group reads by UMI, and MiTCR was used to assemble and quantify clonotypes. To exclude erroneous sequences, any TCR cDNA sequence not supported by at least two reads was discarded. The tcR package was used for downstream repertoire analysis, with clonotypes matched between fractions based on CDR3 nucleotide sequence plus V segment. VDJmatch was used to annotate antigen specificity against VDJdb, with one amino acid substitution in CDR3 permitted.

The rearranged segments are TRBV7-9 and TRBJ1-1, with the identity of the D gene unclear. The clonotype comes from a man in his fifties who received an inactivated influenza vaccine. Donor details come from another sample of the same person, matched by shared clones. Sequencing used PBMCs from blood, obtained on the day of vaccination. The sequenced DNA is TGTGCCGACAACCAACGGGGAGTTTCCACTGAAGCTTTCTTT. The translation is CADNQRGVSTEAFF. Here the CDR3 is joined to the reference TRBV7-9 and TRBJ1-1 genes, and the full variable domain is: DTGVSQNPRHKITKRGQNVTFRCDPISEHNRLYWYRQTLGQGPEFLTYFQNEAQLEKSRLLSDRFSAERPKGSFSTLEIQRTEQGDSAMYLCADNQRGVSTEAFFGQGTRLTVV.